The T cell receptor beta chain under discussion was sequenced for a study of T cell responses to AZD1222 COVID-19 vaccine. CDR3 length equals 14 residues. Per the germline V gene, CDR1 is SSHAT and CDR2 is FNYEAQ (reference sequence). A note on this clone: The junction shows a germline mismatch at one end, possibly a read error.

The repertoire was sequenced with immunoSEQ multiplex PCR; TCRdb's copy has only in-frame clones and lacks some. The sample records around 120,000 clones, just over 90% being singletons. Specimen: peripheral blood, collected 28 days after the second AZD1222 dose. This rearrangement joins TRBV7-7 to TRBJ2-7; 11 nucleotides align to TRBD2. The receptor was isolated from an adult who received the AZD1222 COVID-19 vaccine. In DNA, the CDR3 is TGTGCTAGCAGCTTGGGGACTAGCGGAGAAACTAAGTACTTC. Its translation: CASSLGTSGETKYF.